These 25 T cell receptor beta chains originate from one sample sequenced in a study of blood T cell repertoires in COVID-19 (TCRdb year 2020). Library preparation was by the immunoSEQ multiplex PCR assay. TCRdb's version of the immuneACCESS table is confined to in-frame rearrangements and falls short of the full clone set. An unresolved V gene accounts for under half of the shortfall where checked; the remainder is of unknown origin. Present in this sample are 180,000 or so clones, around 86% of which were seen just once. The top ten clonotypes cover approximately 5% of the sample. The sample taken for sequencing was PBMCs or T cells enriched from blood (not recorded which). All receptors derive from a middle-aged man with acute COVID-19.

The chain joins TRBV25-1 to TRBJ1-4; TRBD1 might be the D (6 bases). CDR3 length equals 12 residues. V lost 3 bases, J lost 8 bases, and 7 bases lay in between. From germline, CDR1 is MGHDK and CDR2 SYGVNS. The CDR3 nucleotides are TGTGCCAGCAGTGAGACAGGCGAAAAACTGTTTTTT. Translated, it gives CASSETGEKLFF.

The J gene is TRBJ2-4, the V gene TRBV6-5, with D maybe TRBD1 (6 bases). This CDR3 has 13 amino acids. Germline CDR1 reads MNHEY; CDR2 reads SVGAGI. The ends were cut back, 4 bases at V and 4 bases at J, with 8 bases in the middle. The CDR3 coding sequence is TGTGCCAGCAGTTCAGGACAGAAAAACATTCAGTACTTC. Protein: CASSSGQKNIQYF.

The gene calls are TRBV24-1 and TRBJ2-6; 8 bases fit TRBD2. The CDR3 contains 17 residues. From germline, CDR1 is KGHDR and CDR2 SFDVKD. J was trimmed by 2 bases and V by 3 bases; bases with no gene match: 5. This chain's CDR3 is CATSDPIAGTGANVLTF. CDR3 DNA: TGTGCCACCAGTGATCCAATAGCGGGAACTGGGGCCAACGTCCTGACTTTC.

The chain recombines TRBV5-5 with TRBJ2-2; D is perhaps TRBD2 (5 bases). The germline V gene encodes CDR1 SGHKS and CDR2 YYEKEE (reference sequence). This CDR3 region has 14 residues. Trimming cost V 4 bases and J 4 bases, with 11 bases left between them. CDR3 sequence: CASSPRALTGELFF. The CDR3 DNA reads as TGTGCCAGCAGCCCGAGGGCCCTCACCGGGGAGCTGTTTTTT.

This clone has only one observation. This chain links TRBV5-1 with TRBJ2-5; the match to TRBD1 covers 8 bases. Trimming at V came to 4 bases and at J to 2 bases, leaving 10 bases not matched to a gene. The CDR3 has 16 amino acids. In germline, CDR1 is SGHRS, CDR2 YFSETQ. CDR3 coding DNA: TGCGCCAGCAGCCTAGGGACAGGATCTCGGCAAGAGACCCAGTACTTC. Protein: CASSLGTGSRQETQYF.

This chain joins TRBV19 and TRBJ2-1; 7 positions agree with TRBD2. CDR1 is LNHDA, CDR2 SQIVND, per germline (reference sequence). The V segment lost 5 bases and the J segment 5 bases; nucleotides outside the gene matches: 6. CDR3 length: 14 amino acids. The CDR3 spells CASSLTSDHNEQFF. The CDR3 DNA is TGTGCCAGTAGTTTAACTAGCGATCACAATGAGCAGTTCTTC.

The chain has TRBV9 and TRBJ2-1; TRBD2 aligns across 9 bases. CDR3 length equals 16 residues. Germline CDR1 and CDR2: SGDLS and YYNGEE. The J segment lost 0 bases and the V segment lost 2 bases, leaving 3 bases of the junction unmatched. CDR3 sequence (DNA): TGTGCCAGCAGCGTTACTAGCGGGCTCTCCTACAATGAGCAGTTCTTC. It translates to CASSVTSGLSYNEQFF.

This sequence joins TRBV10-2 and TRBJ2-3; D call uncertain. Germline V gives CDR1 WSHSY, CDR2 SAAADI. The CDR3 is made up of 13 amino acids. Trimming cost V 0 bases and J 5 bases, with 6 bases left between them. The DNA for the CDR3 is TGCGCCAGCAGTGAGTCACTCGTAGATACGCAGTATTTT. This translates into CASSESLVDTQYF.

The J gene is TRBJ2-7, the V gene TRBV5-1; 8 nucleotides agree with TRBD2. The V segment lost 0 bases and the J segment 4 bases; nucleotides outside the gene matches: 6. The CDR3 contains 15 residues. The germline V gene has CDR1 SGHRS and CDR2 YFSETQ. In DNA form, the CDR3 reads TGCGCCAGCAGCTTGGCCGAGCGGGAGAATTACGAGCAGTACTTC. Translated: CASSLAERENYEQYF.

This sequence joins TRBV30 and TRBJ1-2; possibly TRBD1 for D (6 bases). This CDR3 region has 12 residues. Germline V gene lookup returns CDR1 GTSNPN and CDR2 SVGIG (reference sequence). V was shortened by 0 bases and J by 8 bases, with 10 bases between the two germline ends. The CDR3 region is CAWSVHREGYTF. DNA of the CDR3: TGTGCCTGGAGTGTCCACAGGGAAGGCTACACCTTC.

V gene TRBV3-1 (or the pseudogene TRBV3-2) combines with J gene TRBJ2-7, with 8 bases aligning to TRBD1. Germline trimming cut 5 bases from V and 4 bases from J; bases unmatched to any gene: 13. The CDR3 runs 16 residues. The germline CDR1 and CDR2 sequences are LGHDT and YNNKEL (reference sequence). CDR3 in DNA: TGTGCCAGCAGCTCTTCATTCCGGACAGGGTCTTACGAGCAGTACTTC. Translated, it gives CASSSSFRTGSYEQYF.

V gene TRBV3-1 (or the pseudogene TRBV3-2) combines with J gene TRBJ2-2, with no clear D. CDR1 and CDR2 (germline): LGHDT, YNNKEL (reference sequence). This CDR3 spans 13 amino acids. V was shortened by 1 base and J by 6 bases, with 6 bases between the two germline ends. The DNA of the CDR3 is TGTGCCAGCAGCCAAGCCACAGCCGGGGAGCTGTTTTTT. This codes for CASSQATAGELFF.

V and J are TRBV9 and TRBJ1-4; tentatively, D is TRBD1 (5 bases). The germline V gene encodes CDR1 SGDLS and CDR2 YYNGEE. CDR3 length: 14 residues. V lost 4 bases to trimming and J lost 0 bases, with 7 bases between them. The CDR3 loop is CASSTRATNEKLFF. The CDR3 coding sequence is TGTGCCAGCAGCACCAGGGCAACTAATGAAAAACTGTTTTTT.

The chain couples TRBV7-2 to TRBJ1-2, with D possibly being TRBD1 (6 bases). Trimming left V 5 bases short and J 4 bases short, with 14 bases between. CDR1 and CDR2 (germline): SGHTA, FQGNSA. The CDR3 covers 14 residues. Written as DNA, the CDR3 is TGTGCCAGCAGCCAGCACAGGGAAGGCTATGGCTACACCTTC. Translated, it gives CASSQHREGYGYTF. Complete variable domain (other parts from reference TRBV7-2 and TRBJ1-2): GAGVSQSPSNKVTEKGKDVELRCDPISGHTALYWYRQSLGQGLEFLIYFQGNSAPDKSGLPSDRFSAERTGGSVSTLTIQRTQQEDSAVYLCASSQHREGYGYTFGSGTRLTVV.

This clone came up a few times. V gene TRBV13 combines with J gene TRBJ2-7, with D maybe TRBD2 (6 bases). Per germline, CDR1 PRHDT and CDR2 FYEKMQ (reference sequence). The CDR3 runs to 15 residues. The V and J ends lost 0 bases and 4 bases respectively, with 13 bases between them. The CDR3 protein is CASSLGPAGWYEQYF. The CDR3 DNA reads TGTGCCAGCAGCTTAGGCCCAGCGGGTTGGTACGAGCAGTACTTC.

The genes are TRBV5-1 and TRBJ2-3, with 9 nucleotides matching TRBD2. This CDR3 comprises 16 residues. The germline gives CDR1 SGHRS, CDR2 YFSETQ. With V trimmed by 2 bases and J by 4 bases, 8 bases remained unmatched. The CDR3 sequence: CASSFGAGGPADTQYF. In nucleotides, the CDR3 is TGCGCCAGCAGCTTCGGTGCGGGAGGGCCTGCAGATACGCAGTATTTT. Together with reference TRBV5-1 and TRBJ2-3, the CDR3 gives the full variable domain: KAGVTQTPRYLIKTRGQQVTLSCSPISGHRSVSWYQQTPGQGLQFLFEYFSETQRNKGNFPGRFSGRQFSNSRSEMNVSTLELGDSALYLCASSFGAGGPADTQYFGPGTRLTVL.

The rearrangement links TRBV15 to TRBJ1-5; 7 bases map to TRBD1. V lost 0 bases to trimming and J lost 2 bases; unmatched junction nucleotides: 7. CDR3 length: 17 amino acids. The germline V gene encodes CDR1 LNHNV and CDR2 YYDKDF (reference sequence). CDR3 residues: CATSRDLAGGRNQPQHF. The CDR3 nucleotides are TGTGCCACCAGCAGAGATTTGGCAGGGGGTCGCAATCAGCCCCAGCATTTT.

V is TRBV5-1 and J is TRBJ2-3; D gene ambiguous. V was clipped by 0 bases and J by 2 bases, with 10 bases between them. Germline assignment: CDR1 SGHRS and CDR2 YFSETQ. The CDR3 spans 15 residues. CDR3 residues: CASSLAAEPTDTQYF. In DNA, the CDR3 is TGCGCCAGCAGCTTGGCCGCGGAGCCCACAGATACGCAGTATTTT.

Here the CDR3 reads CASSESPGEQYF. The DNA for the CDR3 is TGCGCCAGCAGTGAGTCGCCCGGGGAGCAGTACTTC. The chain combines TRBV10-1 with TRBJ2-7; D is unresolved. Germline CDR1 and CDR2: WNHNN and SYGVQD (reference sequence). CDR3 length: 12 amino acids. The ends were cut back, 0 bases at V and 7 bases at J, with 7 bases in the middle.

The chain is built from TRBV28 and TRBJ2-2; 7 nucleotides align to TRBD2. The CDR3 has 15 amino acids. Germline lookup yields CDR1 MDHEN and CDR2 SYDVKM. V was pared by 6 bases and J by 3 bases, with 7 bases of the junction left unmatched. Here the CDR3 reads CASRYSGYYTGELFF. The CDR3 DNA sequence: TGTGCCAGCAGGTATAGCGGGTATTACACCGGGGAGCTGTTTTTT.

The chain has TRBV29-1 and TRBJ2-3; TRBD2 is a possible D gene (6 bases). This CDR3 is 14 amino acids long. Germline CDR1 and CDR2: SQVTM and ANQGSEA. Trimming removed 4 bases at V and 3 bases at J, with 14 bases between. The CDR3 sequence: CSVAKGLATDTQYF. The CDR3 DNA sequence: TGCAGCGTTGCGAAGGGCCTAGCGACAGATACGCAGTATTTT.

The genes are TRBV6-6 and TRBJ1-6; no clear D gene. The CDR3 spans 13 residues. Germline assignment: CDR1 MNHNY and CDR2 SVGAGI (reference sequence). Trimming pared 0 bases from V and 10 bases from J, leaving 7 bases between. CDR3 protein: CASSYSAQSPLHF. The CDR3 coding sequence is TGTGCCAGCAGTTACTCGGCTCAATCACCCCTCCACTTT.

The CDR3 DNA is TGTGCCAGCAGCTTATCCGGGACAGGGCTAAATGAGCAGTTCTTC. Residues: CASSLSGTGLNEQFF. V gene TRBV7-9 combines with J gene TRBJ2-1; 9 nucleotides align to TRBD1. The CDR3 runs 15 residues. V lost 2 bases, J lost 7 bases, and 6 bases stayed unmatched. CDR1 and CDR2 (germline): SEHNR, FQNEAQ (reference sequence).

The chain combines TRBV24-1 with TRBJ2-1; maybe TRBD1 (5 bases). V shed 0 bases and J shed 3 bases, with 11 bases lying between them. The CDR3 runs to 16 residues. Germline lookup yields CDR1 KGHDR and CDR2 SFDVKD. The CDR3 protein is CATSDLRADSYNEQFF. In DNA form, the CDR3 reads TGTGCCACCAGTGATTTGCGAGCCGACAGCTACAATGAGCAGTTCTTC.

The gene calls are TRBV2 and TRBJ1-5; D is unresolved. The germline V gene has CDR1 SNHLY and CDR2 FYNNEI. The V and J ends lost 4 bases and 0 bases respectively, with 10 bases between them. CDR3 length equals 15 residues. The CDR3 DNA reads as TGTGCCAGCAGTGGAACAGCAGATAGCAATCAGCCCCAGCATTTT. Its translation is CASSGTADSNQPQHF.